Below, 27 T cell receptor beta chains from the same sample are listed, as sequenced in a study of cytomegalovirus exposure and HLA in healthy donors. Researchers ran the PCR with 60 Vbeta and 13 Jbeta primers. Sequenced by immunoSEQ multiplex PCR; TCRdb stores in-frame clones only, minus some. The sample holds about 140,000 clones, over 65% seen once. Source material: PBMCs. The receptors were gathered from a female donor in good health and CMV-seropositive.

The chain couples TRBV5-1 to TRBJ1-5; 7 nucleotides match TRBD1. CDR1 and CDR2 from the germline V gene are SGHRS and YFSETQ. With V trimmed by 4 bases and J by 4 bases, 5 bases remained unmatched. This CDR3 region has 14 residues. The CDR3 loop reads CASSTGTENQPQHF. CDR3 coding DNA: TGCGCCAGCAGCACCGGGACAGAAAATCAGCCCCAGCATTTT. Full variable domain (outside the CDR3, taken from reference TRBV5-1 and TRBJ1-5): KAGVTQTPRYLIKTRGQQVTLSCSPISGHRSVSWYQQTPGQGLQFLFEYFSETQRNKGNFPGRFSGRQFSNSRSEMNVSTLELGDSALYLCASSTGTENQPQHFGDGTRLSIL.

The sample holds one count of this clone. The gene calls are TRBV2 and TRBJ2-5, with 7 nucleotides matching TRBD1. J gave up 4 bases and V 4 bases, and 3 bases lay outside the gene matches. From germline, CDR1 is SNHLY and CDR2 FYNNEI. This CDR3 has 13 residues. CDR3 in amino acids: CASSGGDRETQYF. The CDR3 nucleotides read TGTGCCAGCAGTGGAGGGGACAGAGAGACCCAGTACTTC.

This clone occurred a few times. The chain carries TRBV2 and TRBJ1-2, with TRBD1 identical over 10 bases. The CDR3 has 14 residues. Germline CDR1 SNHLY, CDR2 FYNNEI. V gave up 7 bases and J gave up 4 bases; unmatched junction bases: 6. CDR3 sequence reads: CASIAGQGTYGYTF. CDR3 DNA sequence: TGTGCCAGCATAGCGGGACAGGGGACCTATGGCTACACCTTC.

CDR3 sequence (DNA): TGTGCCAGCGGTTGGGCGACTAGCGGGGGGGTCGCAGATACGCAGTATTTT. This sequence encodes CASGWATSGGVADTQYF. V gene TRBV7-9 combines with J gene TRBJ2-3, with TRBD2 matching over 14 bases. The CDR3 loop spans 17 amino acids. V lost 8 bases and J lost 4; bases outside the gene matches: 11. CDR1 is SEHNR and CDR2 is FQNEAQ in the germline V gene (reference sequence).

V is TRBV18 and J is TRBJ2-1; D unclear. This CDR3 has 13 amino acids. The germline gives CDR1 KGHSH, CDR2 LQKENI. V was shortened by 1 base and J by 6 bases, with 7 bases between the two germline ends. The CDR3, as DNA: TGTGCCAGCTCACCACGTCCCCTCAATGAGCAGTTCTTC. Translated: CASSPRPLNEQFF.

The chain employs TRBV12-5 and TRBJ1-1; unclear D gene. The CDR3 spans 12 residues. Looked up from germline, CDR1 is LGHNT and CDR2 is FRNRAP. The V end lost 6 bases, the J end lost 1 base, and 6 bases lay between the germline ends. Here the CDR3 DNA reads TGTGCTAGTGGGGCCACGAACACTGAAGCTTTCTTT. As protein: CASGATNTEAFF.

The chain joins TRBV29-1 to TRBJ2-7, with D possibly TRBD2 on 5 matching bases. This CDR3 has 12 residues. The V end was cut by 5 bases, the J end by 4 bases, with 12 bases between. In germline, CDR1 is SQVTM, CDR2 ANQGSEA. The CDR3 sequence: CSVRTDSYEQYF. For the CDR3, the DNA is TGCAGCGTTAGGACGGACTCTTACGAGCAGTACTTC.

The chain has TRBV4-1 and TRBJ2-5, with D possibly TRBD1 on 7 matching bases. The length of the CDR3 is 15 residues. Germline CDR1 is MGHRA and CDR2 is YSYEKL. Trimming stripped 3 bases from V and 7 bases from J, with 18 bases between. The CDR3 spells CASSQATEGAGTQYF. Written as DNA, the CDR3 is TGCGCCAGCAGCCAGGCTACGGAGGGGGCCGGGACCCAGTACTTC.

This clone was observed a few times. The chain recombines TRBV7-6 with TRBJ2-7, with D possibly matching TRBD1 (5 bases). V shed 0 bases and J shed 6 bases, with 9 bases lying between them. This CDR3 is 13 amino acids long. The germline CDR1 and CDR2 sequences are SGHVS and FNYEAQ. The CDR3 DNA is TGTGCCAGCAGCTTAGCAGGGGCCAGCGAGCAGTACTTC. This gives the protein CASSLAGASEQYF.

The chain is built from TRBV5-4 and TRBJ1-6; D ambiguous. The CDR3 length is 12 residues. V lost 4 bases and J 11 bases, leaving 10 bases between the germline ends. Germline V CDR1 and CDR2: SGHNT, YYREEE (reference sequence). The CDR3 DNA follows: TGTGCCAGCAGCGGCGGTGTCGCACCCCTCCACTTT. Translated: CASSGGVAPLHF.

The chain has TRBV30 and TRBJ2-6; D uncertain. V was clipped by 3 bases and J by 0 bases, with 6 bases between them. In germline, CDR1 is GTSNPN, CDR2 SVGIG (reference sequence). The CDR3 spans 14 residues. The CDR3 DNA reads as TGTGCCTGGAGATCGTTCTCTGGGGCCAACGTCCTGACTTTC. This gives the protein CAWRSFSGANVLTF.

The rearrangement uses TRBV7-3 and TRBJ2-7, with 10 bases identical to TRBD2. The length of the CDR3 is 14 residues. Germline trimming cut 4 bases from V and 7 bases from J; bases unmatched to any gene: 7. Looked up from germline, CDR1 is SGHTA and CDR2 is FQGTGA. The CDR3 region is CASSSGRGLAEQYF. The CDR3 region has the DNA TGTGCCAGCAGCTCCGGACGGGGACTAGCGGAGCAGTACTTC.

As to this clone: A junction end diverges from the germline sequence, so it may reflect a read error. This chain links TRBV7-9 with TRBJ2-5; no reliable D call. Germline CDR1 SEHNR, CDR2 FQNEAQ (reference sequence). The CDR3 length is 14 residues. This CDR3 reads CSSSLGSQQETQYF. The CDR3 DNA follows: TGTTCCAGCAGCTTAGGGTCACAACAAGAGACCCAGTACTTC.

This chain connects TRBV25-1 to TRBJ2-3, with a weak D call TRBD1 (5 bases). V lost 0 bases to trimming and J lost 2 bases, with 9 bases between them. The CDR3 sequence is 15 residues long. Germline lookup yields CDR1 MGHDK and CDR2 SYGVNS. CDR3 in amino acids: CASSEYQGITDTQYF. The CDR3 DNA sequence: TGTGCCAGCAGTGAATACCAGGGAATCACAGATACGCAGTATTTT.

This chain connects TRBV19 to TRBJ2-5; D possibly corresponds to TRBD1 (6 bases). The J call is uncertain, as TRBJ2-7 better fits the DNA end. The germline CDR1 and CDR2 sequences are LNHDA and SQIVND (reference sequence). This CDR3 is built from 11 residues. CDR3 coding DNA: TGTGCCAGTGGGGGCAAGCACGAGCAGTACTTC. Its protein product is CASGGKHEQYF.

The chain is built from TRBV6-6 and TRBJ2-7; TRBD2 is a possible D gene (6 bases). Germline assignment: CDR1 MNHNY and CDR2 SVGAGI (reference sequence). V gave up 0 bases and J gave up 2 bases, with 11 bases separating them. The CDR3 covers 15 residues. The chain's CDR3 is CASSYSAERAYEQYF. CDR3 sequence (DNA): TGTGCCAGCAGTTACTCGGCGGAGCGGGCCTACGAGCAGTACTTC.

J is TRBJ1-1 and V is TRBV6-1, with D maybe TRBD1 (5 bases). Germline V gives CDR1 MNHNS, CDR2 SASEGT. CDR3 size: 15 residues. The ends were cut back, 2 bases at V and 0 bases at J, with 10 bases in the middle. CDR3 residues: CASSESGYLNTEAFF. As DNA, the CDR3 is TGTGCCAGCAGTGAATCAGGGTATTTGAACACTGAAGCTTTCTTT.

This chain connects TRBV4-2 to TRBJ2-3; 9 bases agree with TRBD2. CDR1 and CDR2 from the germline V gene are LGHNA and YNFKEQ. V lost 0 bases, J lost 3 bases, and 7 bases stayed unmatched. This CDR3 contains 17 residues. CDR3 nucleotides: TGTGCCAGCAGCCAAGAGGCGGGAGGGCCAGCAACAGATACGCAGTATTTT. It codes for CASSQEAGGPATDTQYF.

The chain has TRBV6-5 and TRBJ2-1, with a possible D match to TRBD2 (7 bases). V was cut by 2 bases and J by 4 bases, with 15 bases left in between. Per the germline V gene, CDR1 is MNHEY and CDR2 is SVGAGI. The CDR3 runs 16 residues. The CDR3 region is CASSYEYGGRYNEQFF. DNA for the CDR3: TGTGCCAGCAGTTACGAGTACGGGGGGCGGTACAATGAGCAGTTCTTC.

The chain is built from TRBV10-3 and TRBJ1-2, with D possibly being TRBD1 (5 bases). Germline V gene lookup returns CDR1 ENHRY and CDR2 SYGVKD. With 10 bases removed from V and 7 bases from J, the gap between germline ends came to 19 bases. This CDR3 is built from 13 residues. CDR3 sequence (DNA): TGTGCCAGCACTGATAAGGGTCAGGGTGGCTACACCTTC. Translation: CASTDKGQGGYTF.

The chain is built from TRBV5-1 and TRBJ2-1; 8 nucleotides align to TRBD2. The CDR3 has 14 amino acids. Trimming cost V 2 bases and J 12 bases; bases outside gene matches: 10. Germline V lookup: CDR1 SGHRS, CDR2 YFSETQ. Here the CDR3 reads CASSLGTREMVQFF. The CDR3 DNA follows: TGCGCCAGCAGCTTAGGGACTAGGGAGATGGTGCAGTTCTTC.

The J gene is TRBJ1-4, the V gene TRBV7-8; 7 nucleotides align to TRBD1. Germline V gene data show CDR1 as SGHVS and CDR2 as FQNEAQ. V shed 4 bases, J shed 4 bases, and the junction held 24 bases outside the gene matches. The CDR3 covers 21 residues. The CDR3 here is CASSYRQGLGYLENINEKLFF. DNA of the CDR3: TGTGCCAGCAGCTACCGACAGGGTTTAGGTTACTTAGAGAACATTAATGAAAAACTGTTTTTT.

This clone has a handful of counts. The chain joins TRBV5-1 to TRBJ2-3; the D gene is possibly TRBD1 (6 bases). V lost 6 bases and J lost 1, with 12 bases in between. Per the germline V gene, CDR1 is SGHRS and CDR2 is YFSETQ. The CDR3 length is 14 residues. CDR3 sequence reads: CASTGTTGTDTQYF. The CDR3, as DNA: TGCGCCAGCACCGGGACAACTGGCACAGATACGCAGTATTTT.

V usage is TRBV15 and J usage is TRBJ1-3; 9 bases are a match to TRBD1. The CDR3 covers 17 residues. The V gene's germline CDR1 is LNHNV and CDR2 YYDKDF (reference sequence). The J segment lost 0 bases and the V segment lost 3 bases, leaving 6 bases of the junction unmatched. For the CDR3, the DNA is TGTGCCACCAGCAGTTTAACAGGGGGCCTCTCTGGAAACACCATATATTTT. Amino acids: CATSSLTGGLSGNTIYF. Looking up the rest from reference TRBV15 and TRBJ1-3 gives the full variable domain: DAMVIQNPRYQVTQFGKPVTLSCSQTLNHNVMYWYQQKSSQAPKLLFHYYDKDFNNEADTPDNFQSRRPNTSFCFLDIRSPGLGDTAMYLCATSSLTGGLSGNTIYFGEGSWLTVV.

The chain is built from TRBV21-1 and TRBJ2-3; the table's D call TRBD2 went unverified against the DNA. TRBV21-1 is flagged as a pseudogene. This CDR3 contains 23 residues. The CDR3 nucleotides read TGTGCCAGCAGCAAAGAAAAGCCCCCCGGACTAGCGGGAACTGAAGATCTTTACGGTACGCAGTATTTT. This gives the protein CASSKEKPPGLAGTEDLYGTQYF.

The chain has TRBV5-1 and TRBJ2-1; 9 positions agree with TRBD1. This CDR3 is 15 amino acids long. Unmatched junction bases numbered 2, after V lost 3 bases and J lost 1 base. Looked up from germline, CDR1 is SGHRS and CDR2 is YFSETQ. CDR3 DNA sequence: TGCGCCAGCAGCTCCGACAGGGGGTCCTACAATGAGCAGTTCTTC. Its translation is CASSSDRGSYNEQFF.

The J gene is TRBJ2-1, the V gene TRBV10-3, with D possibly being TRBD2 (7 bases). Trimming pared 4 bases from V and 9 bases from J, leaving 19 bases between. Germline-derived CDR1 and CDR2 are ENHRY and SYGVKD. The CDR3 contains 15 residues. The CDR3 protein is CAISGGGGSLLEQFF. CDR3 in DNA: TGTGCCATCAGTGGGGGGGGCGGGAGTTTGCTTGAGCAGTTCTTC.